The T cell receptor beta chain under discussion was sequenced for a study of identifying expanded T cells in peripheral blood. Healthy donors had no documented immune events, such as infections, while sampled. Study-wide points: Variance in clone template counts between approximately two-week samples significantly increased with total template count across all healthy donors.

Concerning this clone: Its cognate antigen is unknown.

The ends were cut back, 3 bases at V and 5 bases at J, with 10 bases in the middle. CDR1 is SEHNR and CDR2 is FQNEAQ in the germline V gene (reference sequence). The CDR3 covers 14 residues. The table came from immunoSEQ multiplex PCR; TCRdb's copy has only in-frame clones and leaves some out. The table records around 99,000 clones, about 88% of them present only once. This chain connects TRBV7-9 to TRBJ1-4, with D perhaps TRBD1 (6 bases). What was sequenced was blood. The sequence was obtained from a person aged 18-70 years in good health. CDR3: CASSFGGGNEKLFF. CDR3 DNA: TGTGCCAGCAGCTTCGGGGGCGGAAATGAAAAACTGTTTTTT. Complete variable domain (other parts from reference TRBV7-9 and TRBJ1-4): DTGVSQNPRHKITKRGQNVTFRCDPISEHNRLYWYRQTLGQGPEFLTYFQNEAQLEKSRLLSDRFSAERPKGSFSTLEIQRTEQGDSAMYLCASSFGGGNEKLFFGSGTQLSVL.